This T cell receptor beta chain was found in a study of Graves' ophthalmopathy and Graves' hyperthyroidism. Study context: There was a collection of peripheral blood at initial diagnosis, before any treatment.

CDR3 regions of TCR beta were amplified from RNA transcripts. RT-PCR with HTBI primers came first, then second-round multiplex PCR. One entry per CDR3 protein, called by TCRdb with MiXCR from the multiplex PCR reads. The sample records hundreds of thousands of distinct CDR3 sequences, 13% to 15% being singletons. General study findings and limits: Most expanded thyroid clonotypes above 0.001 frequency also appeared in blood. This model predicted ophthalmopathy progression (sensitivity around 71%, specificity 72.22%).

The table lists this clonotype with many counts. Its cognate antigen is unknown. As the starting material, more than 7.5 ml of fresh peripheral blood yielded the PBMCs. The CDR3 length is 13 residues. V was clipped by 5 bases and J by 4 bases, with 12 bases between them. The sequenced sample was blood. This chain links TRBV12-3 or TRBV12-4 with TRBJ2-7; D possibly corresponds to TRBD2 (5 bases). This TCR derives from a woman aged 30 to 39 with Graves' ophthalmopathy. This chain's CDR3 is CASSPPGVYEQYF. The CDR3 coding sequence is TGTGCCAGCAGTCCCCCCGGGGTGTACGAGCAGTACTTC.